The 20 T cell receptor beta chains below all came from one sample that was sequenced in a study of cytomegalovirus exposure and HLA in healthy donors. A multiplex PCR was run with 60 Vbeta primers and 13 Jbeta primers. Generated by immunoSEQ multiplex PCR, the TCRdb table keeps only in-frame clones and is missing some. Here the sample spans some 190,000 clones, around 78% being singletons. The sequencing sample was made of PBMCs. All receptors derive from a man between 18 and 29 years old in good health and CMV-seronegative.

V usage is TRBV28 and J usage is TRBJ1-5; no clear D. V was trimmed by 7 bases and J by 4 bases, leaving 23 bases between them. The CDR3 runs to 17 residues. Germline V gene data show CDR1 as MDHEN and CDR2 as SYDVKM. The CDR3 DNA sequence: TGTGCCAGCACCCCGGCAGCCGGGATTGGTTTGAATCAGCCCCAGCATTTT. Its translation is CASTPAAGIGLNQPQHF. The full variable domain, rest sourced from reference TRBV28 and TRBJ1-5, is DVKVTQSSRYLVKRTGEKVFLECVQDMDHENMFWYRQDPGLGLRLIYFSYDVKMKEKGDIPEGYSVSREKKERFSLILESASTNQTSMYLCASTPAAGIGLNQPQHFGDGTRLSIL.

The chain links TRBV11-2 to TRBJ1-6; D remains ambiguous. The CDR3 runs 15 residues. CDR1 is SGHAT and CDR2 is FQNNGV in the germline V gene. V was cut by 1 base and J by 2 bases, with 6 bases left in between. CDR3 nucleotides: TGTGCCAGCAGCTTAGGGCGGACCTATAATTCACCCCTCCACTTT. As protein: CASSLGRTYNSPLHF.

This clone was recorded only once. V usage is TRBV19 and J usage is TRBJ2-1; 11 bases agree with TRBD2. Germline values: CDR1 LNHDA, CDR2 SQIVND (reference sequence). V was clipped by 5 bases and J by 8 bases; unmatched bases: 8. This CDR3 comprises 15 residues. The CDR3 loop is CASSSPSGRRDEQFF. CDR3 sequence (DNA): TGTGCCAGTAGTTCGCCTAGCGGGAGGAGGGATGAGCAGTTCTTC.

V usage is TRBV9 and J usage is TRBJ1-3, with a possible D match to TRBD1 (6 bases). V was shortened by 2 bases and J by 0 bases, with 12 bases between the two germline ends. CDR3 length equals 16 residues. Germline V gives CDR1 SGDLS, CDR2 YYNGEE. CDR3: CASSVAGTSSGNTIYF. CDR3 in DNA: TGTGCCAGCAGCGTGGCCGGGACAAGCTCTGGAAACACCATATATTTT.

In DNA, the CDR3 is TGTGCCAGCCGACCCGGGGGGAATCAGCCCCAGCATTTT. Translation: CASRPGGNQPQHF. The rearrangement links TRBV2 to TRBJ1-5; possibly TRBD1 for D (5 bases). CDR1 is SNHLY and CDR2 is FYNNEI in the germline V gene. Trimming cost V 8 bases and J 4 bases, with 12 bases left between them. CDR3 length: 13 amino acids.

The CDR3 nucleotides read TGTGCCAGCAGCCAGGACTCGGACAGACGCTCTGGGGCCAACGTCCTGACTTTC. Translated, it gives CASSQDSDRRSGANVLTF. J is TRBJ2-6 and V is TRBV4-2; D is perhaps TRBD1 (6 bases). V lost 3 bases and J lost 0, with 15 bases in between. CDR3 length equals 18 residues. Germline V lookup: CDR1 LGHNA, CDR2 YNFKEQ.

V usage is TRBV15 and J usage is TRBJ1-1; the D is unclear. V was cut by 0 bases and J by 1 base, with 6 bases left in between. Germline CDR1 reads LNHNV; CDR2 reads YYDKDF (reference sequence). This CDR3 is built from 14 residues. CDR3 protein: CATSRDEANTEAFF. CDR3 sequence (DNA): TGTGCCACCAGCAGAGATGAAGCGAACACTGAAGCTTTCTTT.

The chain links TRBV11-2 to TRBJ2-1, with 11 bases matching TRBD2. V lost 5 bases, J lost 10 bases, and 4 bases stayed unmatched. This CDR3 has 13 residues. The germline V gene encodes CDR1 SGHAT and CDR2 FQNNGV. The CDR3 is CASSPGTSGEQFF. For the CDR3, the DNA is TGTGCCAGCAGCCCGGGGACTAGCGGCGAGCAGTTCTTC.

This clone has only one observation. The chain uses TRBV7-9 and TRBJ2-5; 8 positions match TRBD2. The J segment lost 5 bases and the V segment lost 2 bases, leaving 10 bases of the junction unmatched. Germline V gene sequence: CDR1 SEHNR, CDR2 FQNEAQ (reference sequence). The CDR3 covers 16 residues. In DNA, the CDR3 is TGTGCCAGCAGCTTAAGAGGAGCGGGGGCAGGGGAGACCCAGTACTTC. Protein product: CASSLRGAGAGETQYF.

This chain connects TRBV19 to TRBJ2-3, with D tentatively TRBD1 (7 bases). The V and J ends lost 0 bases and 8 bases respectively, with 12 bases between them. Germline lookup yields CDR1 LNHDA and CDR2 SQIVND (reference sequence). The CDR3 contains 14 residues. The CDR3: CASSIDQGGGTQYF. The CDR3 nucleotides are TGTGCCAGTAGTATAGATCAGGGGGGAGGTACGCAGTATTTT.

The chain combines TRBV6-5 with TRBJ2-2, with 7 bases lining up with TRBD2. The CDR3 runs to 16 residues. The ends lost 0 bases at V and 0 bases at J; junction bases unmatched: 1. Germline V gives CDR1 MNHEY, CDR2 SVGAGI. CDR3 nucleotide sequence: TGTGCCAGCAGTTACTCCGGGGGGTCGAACACCGGGGAGCTGTTTTTT. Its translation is CASSYSGGSNTGELFF.

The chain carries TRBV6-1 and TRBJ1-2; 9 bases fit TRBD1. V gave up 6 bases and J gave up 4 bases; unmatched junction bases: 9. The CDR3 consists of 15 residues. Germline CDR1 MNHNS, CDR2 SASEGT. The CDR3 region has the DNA TGTGCCAGCAGATTATTACAGGGGGCTTTCTATGGCTACACCTTC. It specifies CASRLLQGAFYGYTF.

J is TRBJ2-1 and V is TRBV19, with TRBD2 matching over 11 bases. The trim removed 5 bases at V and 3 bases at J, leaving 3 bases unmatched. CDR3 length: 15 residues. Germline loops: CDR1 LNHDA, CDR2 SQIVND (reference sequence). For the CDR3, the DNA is TGTGCCAGTAGTTTGGGACTAGCGGACTACAATGAGCAGTTCTTC. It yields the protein CASSLGLADYNEQFF.

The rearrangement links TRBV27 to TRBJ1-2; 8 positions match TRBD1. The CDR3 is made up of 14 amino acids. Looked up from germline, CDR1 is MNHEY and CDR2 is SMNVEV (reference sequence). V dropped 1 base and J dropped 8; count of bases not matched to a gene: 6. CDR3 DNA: TGTGCCAGCAGTTTATTCGGACAGGGAGGAGGCTACACCTTC. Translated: CASSLFGQGGGYTF.

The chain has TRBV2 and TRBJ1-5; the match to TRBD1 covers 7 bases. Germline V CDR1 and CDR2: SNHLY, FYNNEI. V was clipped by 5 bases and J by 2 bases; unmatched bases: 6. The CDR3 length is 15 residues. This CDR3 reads CASSSTGKGNQPQHF. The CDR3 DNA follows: TGTGCCAGCAGTTCGACAGGGAAGGGCAATCAGCCCCAGCATTTT.

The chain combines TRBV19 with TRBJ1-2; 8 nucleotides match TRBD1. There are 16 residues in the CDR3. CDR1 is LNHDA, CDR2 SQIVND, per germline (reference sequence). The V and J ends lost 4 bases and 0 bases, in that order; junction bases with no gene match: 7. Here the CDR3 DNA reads TGTGCCAGTAGTACTCACCCGGGACAGGCTAACTATGGCTACACCTTC. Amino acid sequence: CASSTHPGQANYGYTF.

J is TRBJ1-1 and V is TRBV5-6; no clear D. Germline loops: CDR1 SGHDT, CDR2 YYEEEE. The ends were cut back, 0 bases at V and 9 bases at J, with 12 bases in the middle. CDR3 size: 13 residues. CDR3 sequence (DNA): TGTGCCAGCAGCTTGGCCGCGGCAGCCAAAGCTTTCTTT. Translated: CASSLAAAAKAFF. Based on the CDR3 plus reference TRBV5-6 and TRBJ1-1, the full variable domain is DAGVTQSPTHLIKTRGQQVTLRCSPKSGHDTVSWYQQALGQGPQFIFQYYEEEERQRGNFPDRFSGHQFPNYSSELNVNALLLGDSALYLCASSLAAAAKAFFGQGTRLTVV.

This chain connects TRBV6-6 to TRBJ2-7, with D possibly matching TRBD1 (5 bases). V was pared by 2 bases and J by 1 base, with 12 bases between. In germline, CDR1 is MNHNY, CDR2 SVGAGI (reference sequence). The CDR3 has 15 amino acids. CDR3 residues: CASSYMSGLSYEQYF. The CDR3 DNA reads TGTGCCAGCAGTTACATGTCAGGGCTATCCTACGAGCAGTACTTC.

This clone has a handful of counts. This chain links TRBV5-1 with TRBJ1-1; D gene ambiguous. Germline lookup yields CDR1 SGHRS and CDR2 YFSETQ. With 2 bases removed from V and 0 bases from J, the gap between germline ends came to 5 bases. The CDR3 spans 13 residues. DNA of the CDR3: TGCGCCAGCAGCTTTGTAATGAACACTGAAGCTTTCTTT. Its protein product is CASSFVMNTEAFF.

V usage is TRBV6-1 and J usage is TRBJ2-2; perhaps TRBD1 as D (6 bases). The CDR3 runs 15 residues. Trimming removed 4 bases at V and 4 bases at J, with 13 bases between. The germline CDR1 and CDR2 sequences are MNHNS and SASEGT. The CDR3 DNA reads TGTGCCAGCAGTGCCGCAGGGGCGGTCACCGGGGAGCTGTTTTTT. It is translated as CASSAAGAVTGELFF.